This T cell receptor (beta chain) stems from a study of control samples from healthy donors and cancer patients. Between the trimmed V and J ends, which lost 5 bases and 2 bases, there was a span of 11 bases. Germline V gene data show CDR1 as SGHTA and CDR2 as FQGNSA. The CDR3 is made up of 14 amino acids. TCRdb's copy holds only in-frame clones and misses some; the assay was immunoSEQ multiplex PCR. The sample includes 95,000 to 110,000 clones, about 89% of them seen just once. This sequence was found in a man aged 55 to 70 with lung cancer. The V and J genes are TRBV7-2 and TRBJ2-3, with D hard to call. Sequencing used PBMCs. CDR3 protein: CASSRVGITDTQYF. CDR3 sequence (DNA): TGTGCCAGCAGCAGGGTGGGCATCACAGATACGCAGTATTTT.